This passage covers 21 T cell receptor beta chains from one sample sequenced in a study of vaccination and CD4 T cells after COVID-19. Their antigens remain unidentified. Cultured CD4+ T-cell DNA underwent Oncomine TCR Beta short-read sequencing. TCRdb re-derived calls from the PCR reads in MiXCR, one entry per CDR3 protein. Here the sample spans under 20,000 distinct CDR3 sequences, roughly 74% being singletons. Treatment here: roughly 10-day PBMC culture with coronavirus spike peptide pools or control peptides (ViraFEST assay). Sequencing was done on a sample of CD4+ T cells from blood, cultured in vitro. All receptors come from a human donor who had recovered from COVID-19.

This chain uses TRBV27 with TRBJ1-6; no clear D gene. The V end lost 2 bases, the J end lost 2 bases, and 7 bases lay between the germline ends. The V gene's germline CDR1 is MNHEY and CDR2 SMNVEV (reference sequence). The CDR3 consists of 15 residues. CDR3 amino acids: CASSLVQPYNSPLHF. Written as DNA, the CDR3 is TGTGCCAGCAGTTTAGTTCAGCCCTATAATTCACCCCTCCACTTT.

V usage is TRBV7-8 and J usage is TRBJ1-1; the D is unclear. CDR1 and CDR2 (germline): SGHVS, FQNEAQ. Trimming took off 0 bases at V and 8 bases at J, with 10 bases between the two ends. The CDR3 length is 13 residues. The CDR3 reads CASSLAPGREAFF. The CDR3 nucleotides are TGTGCCAGCAGCTTAGCGCCGGGGAGGGAAGCTTTCTTT. Combining the CDR3 with reference TRBV7-8 and TRBJ1-1 gives the whole variable domain GAGVSQSPRYKVAKRGQDVALRCDPISGHVSLFWYQQALGQGPEFLTYFQNEAQLDKSGLPSDRFFAERPEGSVSTLKIQRTQQEDSAVYLCASSLAPGREAFFGQGTRLTVV.

The rearrangement joins TRBV15 to TRBJ1-5; TRBD1 aligns across 8 bases. CDR3 length equals 16 residues. Germline-derived CDR1 and CDR2 are LNHNV and YYDKDF (reference sequence). V gave up 5 bases and J gave up 1 base; unmatched junction bases: 7. The CDR3 is CATSPGAGGSNQPQHF. The CDR3 bases are TGTGCCACCAGCCCAGGCGCAGGGGGCAGCAATCAGCCCCAGCATTTT.

This chain links TRBV7-9 with TRBJ1-5, with D tentatively TRBD1 (5 bases). This CDR3 contains 17 residues. Trimming stripped 5 bases from V and 2 bases from J, with 19 bases between. The germline V gene encodes CDR1 SEHNR and CDR2 FQNEAQ (reference sequence). The CDR3 DNA sequence: TGTGCCAGCAGCCGCCACCGAGGGGCCCTTGGCAATCAGCCCCAGCATTTT. This sequence encodes CASSRHRGALGNQPQHF. Based on the CDR3 plus reference TRBV7-9 and TRBJ1-5, the full variable domain is DTGVSQNPRHKITKRGQNVTFRCDPISEHNRLYWYRQTLGQGPEFLTYFQNEAQLEKSRLLSDRFSAERPKGSFSTLEIQRTEQGDSAMYLCASSRHRGALGNQPQHFGDGTRLSIL.

The chain has TRBV29-1 and TRBJ1-2; tentatively, D is TRBD1 (6 bases). The CDR3 consists of 14 residues. The V gene's germline CDR1 is SQVTM and CDR2 ANQGSEA. Trimming shortened V by 8 bases and J by 5 bases, and 21 bases separated the two germline ends. CDR3 nucleotide sequence: TGCAGCTCCATCTCAGGGGCCCTAGGATATGGCTACACCTTC. It yields the protein CSSISGALGYGYTF.

V is TRBV7-2 and J is TRBJ2-1, with 8 nucleotides matching TRBD2. The CDR3 runs 15 residues. V shed 5 bases and J 5 bases; nucleotides not matched to a gene: 8. CDR1 and CDR2 (germline): SGHTA, FQGNSA. In DNA form, the CDR3 reads TGTGCCAGCAGCCGCGGGGGAGCGGGGGACAATGAGCAGTTCTTC. It is translated as CASSRGGAGDNEQFF.

The CDR3 DNA is TGTGCCAGCAGTGAACTAGGGACGGGTAACACTGAAGCTTTCTTT. Protein: CASSELGTGNTEAFF. V is TRBV25-1 and J is TRBJ1-1, with D perhaps TRBD1 (5 bases). Germline V CDR1 and CDR2: MGHDK, SYGVNS. The CDR3 contains 15 residues. V gave up 2 bases and J gave up 2 bases, with 12 bases separating them.

The V gene is TRBV5-4, the J gene TRBJ1-1; 7 bases map to TRBD1. J gave up 0 bases and V 5 bases, and 4 bases lay outside the gene matches. The germline gives CDR1 SGHNT, CDR2 YYREEE (reference sequence). The CDR3 consists of 14 residues. The CDR3 loop reads CASRQGQMNTEAFF. Here the CDR3 DNA reads TGTGCCAGCAGACAGGGACAGATGAACACTGAAGCTTTCTTT.

V usage is TRBV6-2 or TRBV6-3 and J usage is TRBJ1-5, with unresolved D. This CDR3 region has 13 residues. Trimming removed 2 bases at V and 5 bases at J, with 7 bases between. Germline CDR1 reads MNHEY; CDR2 reads SVGEGT. Written as DNA, the CDR3 is TGTGCCAGCAGTTACGTTGATCATCAGCCCCAGCATTTT. Encoded protein: CASSYVDHQPQHF.

J is TRBJ1-2 and V is TRBV6-1; unclear D gene. Germline V gives CDR1 MNHNS, CDR2 SASEGT. This CDR3 is 12 amino acids long. Trimming removed 11 bases from V and 3 bases from J, with 13 bases in between. Here the CDR3 reads CASRTGDYGYTF. The CDR3 DNA sequence: TGTGCCTCACGGACCGGCGACTATGGCTACACCTTC.

CDR3 sequence: CAISGQQGYATEAFF. The CDR3 DNA is TGTGCCATCAGTGGCCAACAGGGGTACGCGACTGAAGCTTTCTTT. The V gene is TRBV10-3, the J gene TRBJ1-1; 7 positions agree with TRBD1. CDR1 ENHRY and CDR2 SYGVKD come from the germline V gene. J gave up 5 bases and V 4 bases, and 10 bases lay outside the gene matches. CDR3 length: 15 residues.

The J gene is TRBJ2-2, the V gene TRBV20-1, with 9 nucleotides matching TRBD1. This CDR3 comprises 16 residues. J gave up 5 bases and V 2 bases, and 9 bases lay outside the gene matches. CDR1 is DFQATT, CDR2 SNEGSKA, per germline (reference sequence). The CDR3 sequence: CSARFRDRALTGELFF. CDR3 nucleotides: TGCAGTGCTAGATTCCGGGACAGGGCTCTAACCGGGGAGCTGTTTTTT.

This rearrangement joins TRBV28 to TRBJ1-5; TRBD1 aligns across 9 bases. J was trimmed by 6 bases and V by 6 bases; bases with no gene match: 6. The CDR3 sequence is 14 residues long. Germline-derived CDR1 and CDR2 are MDHEN and SYDVKM. This CDR3 is CASSHRGLGQPQHF. The CDR3 DNA reads TGTGCCAGCAGCCACAGGGGGCTCGGTCAGCCCCAGCATTTT. The entire variable domain, with the rest obtained from reference TRBV28 and TRBJ1-5, is as follows: DVKVTQSSRYLVKRTGEKVFLECVQDMDHENMFWYRQDPGLGLRLIYFSYDVKMKEKGDIPEGYSVSREKKERFSLILESASTNQTSMYLCASSHRGLGQPQHFGDGTRLSIL.

The rearrangement links TRBV20-1 to TRBJ1-2; tentatively, D is TRBD1 (6 bases). Trimming removed 8 bases from V and 3 bases from J, with 13 bases in between. The germline gives CDR1 DFQATT, CDR2 SNEGSKA (reference sequence). The length of the CDR3 is 12 residues. For the CDR3, the DNA is TGCAGTTCCCGGACAGAATACTATGGCTACACCTTC. Translated, it gives CSSRTEYYGYTF.

The J gene is TRBJ2-1, the V gene TRBV20-1; 7 nucleotides line up with TRBD2. Per the germline V gene, CDR1 is DFQATT and CDR2 is SNEGSKA (reference sequence). This CDR3 has 14 amino acids. With V trimmed by 3 bases and J by 9 bases, 11 bases remained unmatched. CDR3 coding DNA: TGCAGTGCTAGTAGGCGGGAGCCCGGTAGTGAGCAGTTCTTC. Translation gives CSASRREPGSEQFF.

The chain uses TRBV7-8 and TRBJ1-2; possibly TRBD1 for D (5 bases). CDR1 is SGHVS and CDR2 is FQNEAQ in the germline V gene. Trimming cost V 1 base and J 3 bases, with 9 bases left between them. The CDR3 extends over 14 amino acids. The CDR3 DNA reads as TGTGCCAGCAGCTTAGGGGCCAGGGACTATGGCTACACCTTC. It translates to CASSLGARDYGYTF.

This clonotype is categorized as medium-sized. The genes are TRBV6-1 and TRBJ2-1; D uncertain. V lost 7 bases and J lost 2, with 15 bases in between. Germline V gene data show CDR1 as MNHNS and CDR2 as SASEGT. The CDR3 is made up of 15 amino acids. CDR3 region: CASTPPAGPYNEQFF. The CDR3 nucleotides read TGTGCCAGCACCCCACCAGCTGGACCCTACAATGAGCAGTTCTTC.

The chain combines TRBV28 with TRBJ1-6; D not resolved. This CDR3 has 13 residues. The V end lost 7 bases, the J end lost 7 bases, and 11 bases lay between the germline ends. Germline CDR1 and CDR2: MDHEN and SYDVKM. In DNA, the CDR3 is TGTGCCAGCACTGGCAGGAGGAATTCACCCCTCCACTTT. This gives the protein CASTGRRNSPLHF. Filled out from reference TRBV28 and TRBJ1-6, the complete variable domain reads DVKVTQSSRYLVKRTGEKVFLECVQDMDHENMFWYRQDPGLGLRLIYFSYDVKMKEKGDIPEGYSVSREKKERFSLILESASTNQTSMYLCASTGRRNSPLHFGNGTRLTVT.

This clonotype has only a few counts. CDR3 sequence reads: CASSLARTSGPQETQYF. The CDR3 DNA reads as TGTGCCAGCAGCTTAGCGCGGACTAGCGGCCCTCAAGAGACCCAGTACTTC. The genes are TRBV7-2 and TRBJ2-5, with TRBD2 matching 10 bases. Germline trimming cut 0 bases from V and 2 bases from J; bases unmatched to any gene: 6. Per germline, CDR1 SGHTA and CDR2 FQGNSA. The CDR3 is 17 amino acids.

This clonotype was counted only a few times. V is TRBV7-6 and J is TRBJ2-5, with TRBD1 matching over 11 bases. Unmatched junction bases numbered 9, after V lost 4 bases and J lost 5 bases. The germline V gene has CDR1 SGHVS and CDR2 FNYEAQ. The CDR3 is 16 amino acids. This CDR3 is CASSYRSGTGGETQYF. The CDR3 nucleotides read TGTGCCAGCAGCTATAGGAGTGGGACAGGGGGTGAGACCCAGTACTTC.

V is TRBV7-2 and J is TRBJ2-3; 9 nucleotides match TRBD2. The CDR3 contains 15 residues. The germline CDR1 and CDR2 sequences are SGHTA and FQGNSA. The V and J ends lost 3 bases and 1 base, in that order; junction bases with no gene match: 2. CDR3: CASSLAGGRTDTQYF. CDR3 nucleotides: TGTGCCAGCAGCTTGGCGGGAGGGCGCACAGATACGCAGTATTTT.